The subject of this entry is one TCR beta chain. Its antigen is as yet unknown. A junction boundary mismatches the germline segment, possibly from a read error. Production of TCR beta cDNA used 500 ng total RNA together with a constant-region primer. ARM-PCR was slightly modified, and three nested multiplex PCR rounds with it gave rise to the TCR beta libraries. For approximately 11 cycles apiece, the opening two PCR rounds ran with TRBV1-TRBV30 forward primers and a C-beta reverse primer. Each CDR3 protein is one row after TCRdb ran MiXCR on the multiplex PCR reads. The table shows over 40,000 distinct CDR3 sequences, with over 75% occurring only once. The source material, roughly 18-30 mg of unsorted bulk tissue, was used to co-extract RNA and DNA. Every tumor sample held more than 80% viable tumor cells. This sample was taken from a study of tumor-infiltrating lymphocytes in primary liver carcinoma. On the study more broadly: Sample counts of productive TCRbeta reads spanned roughly 3.5 to 8 million; these counts were similar across tissue types.

General study results and limits: Tumor samples exhibited a significantly greater top-250-clone fraction than blood samples (p = 0.039). No more than about 8-24% of top clones could be seen in all five tumor regions.

This CDR3 has 15 residues. CDR1 is SQVTM and CDR2 is ANQGSEA in the germline V gene. This sequence was found in a man aged 35-49 years with primary liver carcinoma and hepatitis B virus infection. V gene TRBV29-1 combines with J gene TRBJ2-3; 9 nucleotides align to TRBD1. Sequencing input: liver tumor tissue from sampling region 5. Subset described: tumor region T5, tumor centre. Here the CDR3 reads CIVELLDRGTDTQYF. The DNA of the CDR3 is TGCATCGTTGAGTTGCTGGACAGGGGAACAGATACGCAGTATTTT.